Presented here are 20 T cell receptor beta chains from one specimen sequenced in a study of shared clonotypes between healthy human individuals (dated by TCRdb to the early 2020s). The protocol used for the library was the immunoSEQ multiplex PCR assay. TCRdb obtained this table from immuneACCESS and retained in-frame rearrangements with V and J assigned. These tables miss some clones; where compared with another copy, unresolved V genes account for less than half of the shortfall, and the remainder is unexplained. The sample table contains more than 2 million clones; only one count was recorded for approximately 92% of them. Over 1.5% of the sample belongs to the ten largest clones. For the CD8 naive samples, CD45RO-negative cells were positively selected for CCR7, yielding a CD45RA+CCR7+ population from which TemRA cells were excluded. Input material: naive CD8+ T cells from PBMCs. The intended sense of this specimen's cell subset or site label: CD45RA+CCR7+. The receptor source for this set is a man between 18 and 35 years old in good health. Some clones in this sample may be carry-over from other donors' samples.

V usage is TRBV7-9 and J usage is TRBJ2-1, with D possibly called TRBD1 or TRBD2 (5 bases each). CDR1 is SEHNR, CDR2 FQNEAQ, per germline (reference sequence). Trimming left V 1 base short and J 10 bases short, with 11 bases between. The CDR3 has 13 amino acids. CDR3 nucleotide sequence: TGTGCCAGCAGCTTAGACGGGGCCTTGGAGCAGTTCTTC. This gives the protein CASSLDGALEQFF.

This sequence joins TRBV10-3 and TRBJ1-1, with D maybe TRBD1 (6 bases). The CDR3 runs 16 residues. The germline V gene encodes CDR1 ENHRY and CDR2 SYGVKD. Deletions cut 2 bases from V and 3 bases from J, with 16 bases between. The CDR3 loop reads CAISEPTRGWDTEAFF. CDR3 nucleotide sequence: TGTGCCATCAGTGAGCCGACCAGGGGATGGGACACTGAAGCTTTCTTT.

This clone has a handful of counts. This sequence joins TRBV9 and TRBJ1-1; D gene ambiguous. The CDR3 spans 13 residues. Germline assignment: CDR1 SGDLS and CDR2 YYNGEE. V lost 0 bases, J lost 8 bases, and 11 bases lay in between. The chain's CDR3 is CASSVGRVGEAFF. The CDR3 DNA reads as TGTGCCAGCAGCGTAGGAAGGGTGGGGGAAGCTTTCTTT. The full variable domain, with the rest looked up from reference TRBV9 and TRBJ1-1, is DSGVTQTPKHLITATGQRVTLRCSPRSGDLSVYWYQQSLDQGLQFLIQYYNGEERAKGNILERFSAQQFPDLHSELNLSSLELGDSALYFCASSVGRVGEAFFGQGTRLTVV.

The genes are TRBV5-1 and TRBJ2-4; D might be TRBD1 (6 bases). Germline CDR1 reads SGHRS; CDR2 reads YFSETQ. This CDR3 has 17 amino acids. The V gene lost 2 bases and the J gene lost 1 base, with 16 bases spanning the gap. CDR3: CASSFDTGSMAKNIQYF. The CDR3 nucleotides are TGCGCCAGCAGCTTTGATACAGGGAGTATGGCCAAAAACATTCAGTACTTC. The variable domain in full, with the rest retrieved from reference TRBV5-1 and TRBJ2-4, is KAGVTQTPRYLIKTRGQQVTLSCSPISGHRSVSWYQQTPGQGLQFLFEYFSETQRNKGNFPGRFSGRQFSNSRSEMNVSTLELGDSALYLCASSFDTGSMAKNIQYFGAGTRLSVL.

The CDR3 DNA reads as TGTGCCAGCACGATACCCCGTGGTGCCGGGGAGCTGTTTTTT. It yields the protein CASTIPRGAGELFF. The chain is built from TRBV9 and TRBJ2-2, with D unclear. Per germline, CDR1 SGDLS and CDR2 YYNGEE. V lost 6 bases and J 6 bases, leaving 15 bases between the germline ends. The CDR3 extends over 14 amino acids.

For this clone: This sample also contains other DNA sequences that code for the same CDR3. The gene calls are TRBV27 and TRBJ1-1; D remains ambiguous. This CDR3 is built from 15 residues. Trimming removed 0 bases from V and 1 base from J, with 9 bases in between. Germline loops: CDR1 MNHEY, CDR2 SMNVEV (reference sequence). The CDR3 here is CASSLSRTGNTEAFF. CDR3 nucleotide sequence: TGTGCCAGCAGTTTATCCCGGACGGGGAACACTGAAGCTTTCTTT.

The chain links TRBV4-3 to TRBJ2-7, with D possibly TRBD2 on 5 matching bases. The V gene's germline CDR1 is LGHNA and CDR2 YSLEER. Trimming took off 1 base at V and 6 bases at J, with 16 bases between the two ends. CDR3 length equals 15 residues. The CDR3 region has the DNA TGCGCCAGCAGCCAAGTCGTGGACTTCCCCCTCGAGCAGTACTTC. It specifies CASSQVVDFPLEQYF.

The chain employs TRBV11-2 and TRBJ2-1; 10 bases map to TRBD2. Germline values: CDR1 SGHAT, CDR2 FQNNGV. The CDR3 length is 15 residues. Losses at the gene ends were 3 bases for V and 6 bases for J; bases not matched to a gene: 5. CDR3 residues: CASSLSAGGFNEQFF. In DNA, the CDR3 is TGTGCCAGCAGCTTGTCAGCGGGAGGGTTCAATGAGCAGTTCTTC.

As DNA, the CDR3 is TGTGCCAGCAGCTTAACCGGGCTAGCGGGAGTGTGGGAGACCCAGTACTTC. Amino acids: CASSLTGLAGVWETQYF. J is TRBJ2-5 and V is TRBV7-3; TRBD2 matches at 10 bases. Trimming removed 0 bases from V and 5 bases from J; junction bases left unmatched: 9. CDR1 is SGHTA and CDR2 is FQGTGA in the germline V gene. The CDR3 runs 17 residues.

V and J are TRBV7-9 and TRBJ2-1; no firm D call. The V end was cut by 4 bases, the J end by 2 bases, with 21 bases between. The germline V gene has CDR1 SEHNR and CDR2 FQNEAQ (reference sequence). The CDR3 runs to 18 residues. The DNA of the CDR3 is TGTGCCAGCAGCTCCGACACCCTGACGAAGGGCCCCTACAATGAGCAGTTCTTC. Translating gives CASSSDTLTKGPYNEQFF.

The chain combines TRBV7-2 with TRBJ1-3; no firm D call. Germline V gives CDR1 SGHTA, CDR2 FQGNSA. The CDR3 is made up of 14 amino acids. Trimming took 5 bases from V and 4 from J, leaving 12 bases between them. In DNA form, the CDR3 reads TGTGCCAGCAGCCCACGGGCAGCGGGAAACACCATATATTTT. It encodes CASSPRAAGNTIYF.

This sequence joins TRBV19 and TRBJ2-7; 12 bases align to TRBD2. CDR1 and CDR2 from the germline V gene are LNHDA and SQIVND (reference sequence). J gave up 5 bases and V 4 bases, and 9 bases lay outside the gene matches. The CDR3 spans 16 residues. CDR3 bases: TGTGCCAGTAGTACGACTAGCGGGAGTTTCAGCGACGAGCAGTACTTC. Translation gives CASSTTSGSFSDEQYF.

The chain has TRBV19 and TRBJ1-1, with D possibly matching TRBD1 (5 bases). The CDR3 is 13 amino acids. The germline gives CDR1 LNHDA, CDR2 SQIVND (reference sequence). Trimming stripped 6 bases from V and 1 base from J, with 9 bases between. The CDR3 region is CASREQGNTEAFF. The CDR3 DNA sequence: TGTGCCAGTAGGGAGCAGGGGAACACTGAAGCTTTCTTT.

The V gene is TRBV9, the J gene TRBJ2-5; a weak D match, TRBD2 (5 bases). V lost 2 bases and J 4 bases, leaving 15 bases between the germline ends. The CDR3 contains 15 residues. Germline lookup yields CDR1 SGDLS and CDR2 YYNGEE. As DNA, the CDR3 is TGTGCCAGCAGCGTTTATCCTAGCTCAGGAGAGACCCAGTACTTC. It yields the protein CASSVYPSSGETQYF. The full variable domain, in which reference TRBV9 and TRBJ2-5 provide the parts outside the CDR3, is DSGVTQTPKHLITATGQRVTLRCSPRSGDLSVYWYQQSLDQGLQFLIQYYNGEERAKGNILERFSAQQFPDLHSELNLSSLELGDSALYFCASSVYPSSGETQYFGPGTRLLVL.

The chain is built from TRBV6-1 and TRBJ2-3; 7 bases line up with TRBD2. This CDR3 spans 15 amino acids. Looked up from germline, CDR1 is MNHNS and CDR2 is SASEGT. V lost 5 bases and J lost 1; bases outside the gene matches: 6. CDR3 sequence: CASSTSGDRTDTQYF. CDR3 sequence (DNA): TGTGCCAGCAGTACAAGCGGGGACCGCACAGATACGCAGTATTTT.

The chain uses TRBV5-1 and TRBJ2-1, with 10 bases lining up with TRBD2. This CDR3 spans 15 amino acids. V shed 3 bases and J 4 bases; nucleotides not matched to a gene: 4. The germline CDR1 and CDR2 sequences are SGHRS and YFSETQ. This CDR3 is CASSSGLARYNEQFF. In nucleotides, the CDR3 is TGCGCCAGCAGCTCGGGACTAGCGAGATACAATGAGCAGTTCTTC.

In the case of this clone: Lacking the conserved final phenylalanine or tryptophan, this CDR3 likely reflects a read error. Because the CDR3's place on the DNA is in doubt, the DNA is left out and the CDR3 is given as listed by TCRdb. The rearrangement uses TRBV6-4 and TRBJ1-1. The V gene's germline CDR1 is MRHNA and CDR2 SNTAGT. Both ends counted, the CDR3 spans 11 residues. The CDR3: CASSEGSPDFS.

V usage is TRBV15 and J usage is TRBJ2-7, with D perhaps matching TRBD1 (6 bases). With 0 bases removed from V and 9 bases from J, the gap between germline ends came to 24 bases. This CDR3 is 17 amino acids long. CDR1 LNHNV and CDR2 YYDKDF come from the germline V gene (reference sequence). The CDR3 here is CATSRDTPGDTSDAQYF. CDR3 DNA: TGTGCCACCAGCAGAGATACCCCCGGGGACACCAGTGACGCGCAGTACTTC. The full variable domain, in which reference TRBV15 and TRBJ2-7 provide the parts outside the CDR3, is DAMVIQNPRYQVTQFGKPVTLSCSQTLNHNVMYWYQQKSSQAPKLLFHYYDKDFNNEADTPDNFQSRRPNTSFCFLDIRSPGLGDTAMYLCATSRDTPGDTSDAQYFGPGTRLTVT.

The rearrangement uses TRBV19 and TRBJ2-7, with D possibly being TRBD1 or TRBD2 (5 bases each). CDR3 length: 15 amino acids. V shed 7 bases and J shed 3 bases, with 19 bases lying between them. Looked up from germline, CDR1 is LNHDA and CDR2 is SQIVND (reference sequence). DNA for the CDR3: TGTGCCAGTACTGAGGGGTCCTACCCCAACTACGAGCAGTACTTC. It translates to CASTEGSYPNYEQYF.

With regard to this clone: Other DNA variants within this sample encode the same CDR3. The chain is built from TRBV27 and TRBJ1-5, with a possible D match to TRBD1 (5 bases). Per germline, CDR1 MNHEY and CDR2 SMNVEV (reference sequence). Trimming pared 2 bases from V and 3 bases from J, leaving 8 bases between. This CDR3 has 14 amino acids. As DNA, the CDR3 is TGTGCCAGCAGTTTAAGAGGGGTCAATCAGCCCCAGCATTTT. Protein product: CASSLRGVNQPQHF.